This T cell receptor beta chain emerged from a study of OX40 agonist ivuxolimab in advanced cancers. Study context: The mean age was approximately 56 years, ranging from about 20 to 90, with less than 90% of participants male. Previous treatment with anti-PD-1, anti-PD-L1 or anti-CTLA-4 therapy was allowed; roughly 40% had received some.

The CDR3 runs 15 residues. CDR1 is SGHDN and CDR2 is FVKESK in the germline V gene. Trimming stripped 3 bases from V and 2 bases from J, with 11 bases between. Here immunoSEQ multiplex PCR was the method, and the copy in TCRdb shows in-frame clones only, minus some. Of 55,000 to 65,000 clones listed, around 77% are singletons. Study outcomes and limitations: Researchers did not establish what antigens the expanded peripheral T cells target.

This clone was recorded only once. Its specificity is unknown. The clonotype comes from an adult with an advanced solid tumor such as melanoma, head and neck, liver or kidney cancer. Source: CD4+ or CD8+ T cells sorted from blood, taken in a trial of the OX40 agonist ivuxolimab. This chain links TRBV14 with TRBJ2-1, with D unclear. The CDR3 here is CASSHQRSTYNEQFF. The CDR3 DNA is TGTGCCAGCAGCCATCAGCGCTCCACCTACAATGAGCAGTTCTTC.